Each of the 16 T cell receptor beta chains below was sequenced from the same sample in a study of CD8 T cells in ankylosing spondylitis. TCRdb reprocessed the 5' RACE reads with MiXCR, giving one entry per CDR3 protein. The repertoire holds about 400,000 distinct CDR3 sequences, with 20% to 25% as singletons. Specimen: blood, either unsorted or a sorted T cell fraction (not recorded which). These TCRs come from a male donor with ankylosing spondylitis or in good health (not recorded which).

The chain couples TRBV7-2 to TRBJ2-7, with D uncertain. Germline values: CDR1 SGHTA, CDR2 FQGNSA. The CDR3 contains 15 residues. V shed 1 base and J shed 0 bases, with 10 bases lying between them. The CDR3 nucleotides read TGTGCCAGCAGCTTAGGGCACCCCGGCTCCTACGAGCAGTACTTC. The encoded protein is CASSLGHPGSYEQYF.

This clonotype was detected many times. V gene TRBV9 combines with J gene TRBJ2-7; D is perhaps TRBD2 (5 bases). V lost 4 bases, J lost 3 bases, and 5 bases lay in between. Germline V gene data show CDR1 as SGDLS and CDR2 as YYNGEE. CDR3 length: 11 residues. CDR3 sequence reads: CASSRGYEQYF. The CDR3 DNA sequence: TGTGCCAGCAGCCGGGGCTACGAGCAGTACTTC.

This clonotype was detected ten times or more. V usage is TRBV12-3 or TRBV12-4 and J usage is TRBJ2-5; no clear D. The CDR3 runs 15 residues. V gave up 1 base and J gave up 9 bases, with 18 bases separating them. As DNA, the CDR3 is TGTGCCAGCAGTTTAGGGTCGGCAGGCTTTGAGGCCCAGTACTTC. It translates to CASSLGSAGFEAQYF.

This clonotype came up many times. Here the CDR3 reads CASSPPPNYEQYF. DNA for the CDR3: TGTGCCAGCAGCCCGCCCCCGAACTACGAGCAGTACTTC. The V and J genes are TRBV11-1 and TRBJ2-7; no clear D. The CDR3 covers 13 residues. V lost 5 bases to trimming and J lost 3 bases, with 11 bases between them. The germline CDR1 and CDR2 sequences are SGHAT and FQDESV (reference sequence).

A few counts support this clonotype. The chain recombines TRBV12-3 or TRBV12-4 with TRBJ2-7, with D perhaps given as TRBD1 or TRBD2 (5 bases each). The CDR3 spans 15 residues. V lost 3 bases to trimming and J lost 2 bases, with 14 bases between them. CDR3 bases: TGTGCCAGCAGTTTCGGGGCGCCGAGTCCCTACGAGCAGTACTTC. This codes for CASSFGAPSPYEQYF.

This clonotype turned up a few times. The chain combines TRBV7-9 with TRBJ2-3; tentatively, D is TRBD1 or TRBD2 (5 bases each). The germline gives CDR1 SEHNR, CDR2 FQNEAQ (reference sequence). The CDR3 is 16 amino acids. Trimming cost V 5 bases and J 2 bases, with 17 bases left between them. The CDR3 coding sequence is TGTGCCAGCAGCGGTGGTGGGACCCACGACACAGATACGCAGTATTTT. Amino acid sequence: CASSGGGTHDTDTQYF. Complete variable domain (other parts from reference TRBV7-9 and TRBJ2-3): DTGVSQNPRHKITKRGQNVTFRCDPISEHNRLYWYRQTLGQGPEFLTYFQNEAQLEKSRLLSDRFSAERPKGSFSTLEIQRTEQGDSAMYLCASSGGGTHDTDTQYFGPGTRLTVL.

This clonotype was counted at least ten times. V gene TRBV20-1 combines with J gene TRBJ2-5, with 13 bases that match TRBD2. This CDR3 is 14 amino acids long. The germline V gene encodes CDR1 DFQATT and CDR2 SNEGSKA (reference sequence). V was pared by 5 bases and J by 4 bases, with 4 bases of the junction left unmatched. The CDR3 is CSADWTSGGETQYF. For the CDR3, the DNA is TGCAGTGCTGATTGGACTAGCGGGGGAGAGACCCAGTACTTC.

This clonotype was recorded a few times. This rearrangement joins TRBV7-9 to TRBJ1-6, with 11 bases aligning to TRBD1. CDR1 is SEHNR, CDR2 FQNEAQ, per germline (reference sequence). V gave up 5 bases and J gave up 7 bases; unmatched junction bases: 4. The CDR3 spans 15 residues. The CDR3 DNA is TGTGCCAGCAGCAGGACAGGGGGCTTGAATTCACCCCTCCACTTT. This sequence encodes CASSRTGGLNSPLHF. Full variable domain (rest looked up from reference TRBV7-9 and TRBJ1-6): DTGVSQNPRHKITKRGQNVTFRCDPISEHNRLYWYRQTLGQGPEFLTYFQNEAQLEKSRLLSDRFSAERPKGSFSTLEIQRTEQGDSAMYLCASSRTGGLNSPLHFGNGTRLTVT.

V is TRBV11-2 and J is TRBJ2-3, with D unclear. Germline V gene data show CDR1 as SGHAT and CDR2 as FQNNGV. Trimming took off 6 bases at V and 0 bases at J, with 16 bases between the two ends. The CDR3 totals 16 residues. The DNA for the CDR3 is TGTGCCAGCAGTTCTACCGTGGGGTCGAGCACAGATACGCAGTATTTT. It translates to CASSSTVGSSTDTQYF.

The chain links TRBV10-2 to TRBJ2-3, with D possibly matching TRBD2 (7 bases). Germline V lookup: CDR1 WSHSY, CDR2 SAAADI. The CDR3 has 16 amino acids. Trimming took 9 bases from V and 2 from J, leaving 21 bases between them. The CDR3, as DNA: TGCGCCAGACAGTGCCGGCGGGGGCCTAACACAGATACGCAGTATTTT. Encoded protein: CARQCRRGPNTDTQYF.

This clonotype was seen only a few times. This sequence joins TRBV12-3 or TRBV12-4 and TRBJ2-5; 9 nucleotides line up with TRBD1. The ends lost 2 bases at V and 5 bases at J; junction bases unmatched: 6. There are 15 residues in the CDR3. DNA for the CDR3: TGTGCCAGCAGTTTATATCGGACAGGGGAGGAGACCCAGTACTTC. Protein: CASSLYRTGEETQYF.

Here the CDR3 DNA reads TGCAGTGCTAGAGCCAGGGGGAACCACGAGCAGTACTTC. Protein: CSARARGNHEQYF. The chain links TRBV20-1 to TRBJ2-7, with 7 bases identical to TRBD1. The ends lost 1 base at V and 5 bases at J; junction bases unmatched: 5. The CDR3 covers 13 residues. The germline V gene has CDR1 DFQATT and CDR2 SNEGSKA (reference sequence).

The CDR3 DNA follows: TGTGCCAGCAGCTCAGACCGGGACAGGGTATCGAAAGAGCAGTACTTC. It encodes CASSSDRDRVSKEQYF. This chain links TRBV11-2 with TRBJ2-7, with 9 bases lining up with TRBD1. The germline gives CDR1 SGHAT, CDR2 FQNNGV. With 4 bases clipped from V and 7 bases from J, the junction kept 14 bases outside the gene matches. The CDR3 runs to 16 residues.

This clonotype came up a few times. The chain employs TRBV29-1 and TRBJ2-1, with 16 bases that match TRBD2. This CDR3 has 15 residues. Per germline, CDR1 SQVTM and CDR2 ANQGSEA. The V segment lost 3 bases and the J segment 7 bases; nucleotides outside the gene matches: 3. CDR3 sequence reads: CSVEGTSGGGNEQFF. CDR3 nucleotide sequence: TGCAGCGTTGAGGGGACTAGCGGGGGGGGAAATGAGCAGTTCTTC.

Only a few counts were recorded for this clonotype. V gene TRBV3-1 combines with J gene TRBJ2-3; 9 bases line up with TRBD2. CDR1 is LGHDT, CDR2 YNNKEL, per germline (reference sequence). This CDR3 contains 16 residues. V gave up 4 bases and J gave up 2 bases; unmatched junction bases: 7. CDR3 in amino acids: CASSRLLAGDTDTQYF. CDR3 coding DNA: TGTGCCAGCAGCCGATTACTAGCGGGTGACACAGATACGCAGTATTTT.

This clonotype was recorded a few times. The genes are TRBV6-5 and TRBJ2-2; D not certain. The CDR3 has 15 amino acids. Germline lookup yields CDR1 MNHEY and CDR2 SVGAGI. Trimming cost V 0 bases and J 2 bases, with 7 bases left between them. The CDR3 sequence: CASSYSSSNTGELFF. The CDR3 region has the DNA TGTGCCAGCAGTTACTCGTCCTCTAACACCGGGGAGCTGTTTTTT.